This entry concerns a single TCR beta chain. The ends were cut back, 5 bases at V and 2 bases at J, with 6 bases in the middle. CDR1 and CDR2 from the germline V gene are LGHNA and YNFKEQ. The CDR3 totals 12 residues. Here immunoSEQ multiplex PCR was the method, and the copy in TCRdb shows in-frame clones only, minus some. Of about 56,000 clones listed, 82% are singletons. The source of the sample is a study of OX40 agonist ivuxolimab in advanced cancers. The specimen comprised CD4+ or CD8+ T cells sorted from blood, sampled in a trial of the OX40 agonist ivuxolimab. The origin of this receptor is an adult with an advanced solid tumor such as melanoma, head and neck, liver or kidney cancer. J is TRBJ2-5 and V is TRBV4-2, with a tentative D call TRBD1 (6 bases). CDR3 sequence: CASSTGQETQYF. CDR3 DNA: TGTGCCAGCAGCACAGGGCAAGAGACCCAGTACTTC.